The following is a TCR beta chain sequence with its context. Its antigen is as yet unknown. This entry belongs to a study of cytomegalovirus exposure and HLA in healthy donors. The study, taken as a whole, reports: Productive rates of about 90% or about 30% were seen for most TCR beta V segments in an earlier analysis.

The PCR ran on 60 Vbeta and 13 Jbeta primers. Data came from immunoSEQ multiplex PCR; TCRdb stores just in-frame clones and leaves some out. The repertoire holds roughly 150,000 clones, with about 81% as singletons. Trimming took 3 bases from V and 4 from J, leaving 9 bases between them. The germline CDR1 and CDR2 sequences are SGHNT and YYREEE (reference sequence). There are 13 residues in the CDR3. Material: PBMCs. This TCR was sampled from a man aged 25-45 years in good health and CMV-seronegative. The rearrangement links TRBV5-4 to TRBJ2-3, with D uncertain. The CDR3 DNA follows: TGTGCCAGCAGCTCTTACATCGCAGATACGCAGTATTTT. This gives the protein CASSSYIADTQYF.